This record concerns one T cell receptor (beta chain) sequence. This clonotype has a count of ten or more. It has no known antigen specificity. Nothing much larger sits one base from this clone, and base qualities are not available. Library creation used RACE. The listed sequencing device is NextSeq 500. During library preparation, unique molecular identifiers were attached to individual cDNA molecules so that TCRs could be counted quantitatively and reproducibly. On the study's bioinformatics: A median of about 100,000 TCRs per sample was observed, with a range of about 20,000 to 700,000. The Decombinator software suite was used to annotate the V, J and CDR3 of the TCR reads. To make PS versus PT1 abundance plots, every sample was subsampled to the same number of TCRs (28,000). TCRs were defined as expanded if absent before sensitization and observed at least eight times at the 2-week time point. TCRdb reworked the public reads: Q25 trimming with fastp, MiXCR clone assembly, productive beta chains retained. All rows with the same CDR3 protein become a single entry with the most common DNA and genes. The V and J calls were determined by TCRdb, not by the authors. The sample data list more than 35,000 distinct CDR3 sequences, and about 4% of these were observed just once. The ten largest clones add up to 4.5% to 6.5% of the sample.

The data belong to a study of human T cells and chemical hapten exposure (dated by TCRdb to the early 2020s). Study-wide context: Libraries were pooled for sequencing, and variation in per-sample TCR yields was attributed mainly to small differences in library volumes within the pool. In alopecia patients, the study followed how the peripheral blood TCR repertoire changed in vivo over primary and secondary sensitization to diphenylcyclopropenone (DPC), a hapten. For every blood RNA sample, sequencing covered both the TCR alpha and TCR beta chains. Overall study results and their limits: DPC sensitization did not change how many TCRs were above 1 in 1000 frequency, and no evidence was found of alterations in global repertoire structure. After repeated subsampling, the strength of the expansion versus patch-test correlation and the threshold at which it became significant changed.

From the germline V gene (reference sequence), CDR1 is DFQATT and CDR2 is SNEGSKA. Measured from the cysteine to the phenylalanine, the CDR3 is 12 residues long. Only the CDR3 DNA stays, 36 bases, in frame from base 1. Trimming takes 3 bases from V and 12 bases from J, and the germline ends sit 16 bases apart. This specimen's time point label, interpreted: healthy volunteer bleed at 6 weeks. Total RNA was isolated from unfractionated whole blood collected in Tempus Blood RNA tubes. Roughly 5 healthy volunteers were used as TCR sequencing controls and were bled at day 0, 2 weeks and 6 weeks. The material sequenced was whole blood. This TCR came from a human donor in good health. Some clones in this sample may be carry-over from other donors' samples. Here the chain combines TRBV20-1 and TRBJ2-3; TRBD2 could be the D gene, as 6 bases match. At the DNA level, the sequence is TGCAGTGCTAGTCGGACTACCGTTCATCAGTATTTT. This translates into CSASRTTVHQYF.